Included here is one TCR beta chain sequence, with context. Its antigen has not been determined. No base quality values were provided; no much bigger clone lies one nucleotide off. This sample is drawn from a study of blood T cell repertoires in COVID-19 (dated by TCRdb to the early 2020s). Concerning the study at large: Collaborator samples came from the United States, Italy and Spain and covered acute and convalescent phases of COVID-19. The material from the prospective study consisted of cDNA or gDNA derived from T cells, B-cell-depleted T cells, or PBMCs. Subjects who had been exposed to COVID-19, were actively infected with it, or had recovered from it provided the deeply sampled blood TCRbeta repertoires that made up the dataset. Samples were obtained from the ongoing ImmuneRACE study (first 160 participants) and from over 1,000 subjects provided by 6 global collaborators. The repertoires were released in a freely available public database intended as a resource for research on the immune response to SARS-CoV-2. Where HLA class I and class II types were available, the types were taken from metadata supplied by the sample provider, not from assay-based typing. The sample metadata nearly always contained a de-identified subject ID, COVID-19 status, age in years and sex.

Summary of the overall study and its limitations: How much clinical and demographic metadata was included differed by source and by participant, and the metadata was provided uncurated.

The immunoSEQ Assay, a bias-controlled multiplex PCR, was used to amplify TCRbeta CDR3 regions from genomic DNA. Per the source publication's procedure: The number of nucleated cells in each sample was estimated by amplification of reference gene primers within the assay. To quantify the absolute abundance of each unique TCRbeta CDR3 rearrangement, sequence reads were collapsed and filtered. For each sample, productive Simpson clonality was calculated as the square root of Simpson's diversity index across productive rearrangements. This immuneACCESS table, as held by TCRdb, lists in-frame sequences with V and J called but not all clones. Of the missing ones, under half trace to an unresolved V gene in checked studies; the others have no known cause. Clone size and V and J calls were adopted from that table, with D and trimming inferred from the DNA. This sample is represented by 450,000 or so clones; about 90% of them were singletons. Together, the top ten hold about 0.6% of the sample.

In the prospective study, participants were roughly 18 to 100 years old, resided in 20 to 30 geographic areas of the United States, and were enrolled through a virtual design. In the prospective study, participants were assigned to cohorts based on the clinical history participants reported in a screening survey and a study questionnaire. ImmuneRACE Cohort 3 recovered participants were defined by two consecutive negative NP/OP PCR tests, healthcare professional clearance, or symptom resolution. In the prospective study, whole blood, serum and a nasopharyngeal or oropharyngeal swab were collected from each participant by mobile phlebotomists. Additional blood draws and questionnaires over an approximately two-month period could optionally be provided by prospective study participants. Blood samples from the prospective study were shipped frozen or at room temperature prior to DNA extraction. The CDR3, cysteine through phenylalanine, is 12 amino acids long. The read is trimmed to its CDR3 DNA, 36 bases read in frame from base 1. Taken from the germline V gene (reference sequence), the CDR1 and CDR2 loops are SEHNR and FQNEAQ. V loses 3 bases, J loses 5 bases, and the germline ends lie 7 bases apart.

The sequence links TRBV7-9 to TRBJ2-5, with TRBD2 tentatively as D gene (5 bases match). Sample: PBMCs or T cells enriched from blood (not recorded which). The TCR sequence derives from a man aged 18 to 30 who had recovered from COVID-19. The nucleotide sequence reads as follows: TGTGCCAGCAGCTTGAGGGCCGAGACCCAGTACTTC. Its translation reads: CASSLRAETQYF.